This T cell receptor (beta chain) was obtained from a study of blood T cells in healthy people across ages. Through a sample-barcoded 5' primer and a J-beta primer mix, a second PCR was run for roughly 7 to 12 cycles. Tagging of each cDNA molecule was performed by a template-switch adaptor with 12 random nucleotides. TCRdb reprocessed the 5' RACE reads via MiXCR and lists one record per CDR3 protein. The sample carries about 760,000 distinct CDR3 sequences, 45% to 70% recorded once. Germline-derived CDR1 and CDR2 are LGHDT and YNNKEL (reference sequence). With 4 bases removed from V and 7 bases from J, the gap between germline ends came to 16 bases. The CDR3 extends over 14 amino acids.

The chain carries TRBV3-1 and TRBJ1-2, with no clear D. The receptor comes from a man aged 35-49 years in good health. Sequencing was done on a sample of blood. Here the CDR3 reads CASSPTKGSGGYTF. The CDR3 region has the DNA TGTGCCAGCAGCCCAACGAAGGGCTCGGGTGGCTACACCTTC.